This T cell receptor beta chain was recorded in a study of T cells after yellow fever vaccination. General observations from the study: Re-detected after boosting: most primary clones, around 97% of CD4 and 88% of CD8.

TCRdb passed the 5' RACE reads through MiXCR, listing each CDR3 protein once. Here the sample spans about 63,000 distinct CDR3 sequences, 6% to 7.5% being singletons. This clonotype was counted many times. Its antigen remains unidentified. V shed 1 base and J shed 5 bases, with 7 bases lying between them. Germline CDR1 reads SGHRS; CDR2 reads YFSETQ. The CDR3 is made up of 13 amino acids. The material was CD8+ T cells sorted from PBMCs, obtained 15 days after the yellow fever booster vaccination. This receptor was obtained from a young man who received the YFV17D yellow fever vaccine. J is TRBJ2-1 and V is TRBV5-1, with D hard to call. CDR3 in amino acids: CASSLNRDNEQFF. In DNA, the CDR3 is TGCGCCAGCAGCTTGAACAGAGACAATGAGCAGTTCTTC.